These 23 T cell receptor beta chains originate from one sample sequenced in a study of vaccination and CD4 T cells after COVID-19. The antigens these receptors bind are not known. Scientists ran DNA taken from cultured CD4+ T cells through the Oncomine TCR Beta short-read assay for sequencing. TCRdb re-called the PCR reads with MiXCR, one entry per CDR3 protein. Of around 19,000 distinct CDR3 sequences in the sample, about 50% were seen once. The treatment was: approximately 9-day PBMC culture with coronavirus spike peptide pools or control peptides (ViraFEST assay). The specimen sequenced was CD4+ T cells from blood, cultured in vitro. The receptors derive from a human donor who had recovered from COVID-19.

This clonotype is a singleton in its sample. The CDR3 spells CAWEGGKAGGTDTQYF. In nucleotides, the CDR3 is TGTGCCTGGGAGGGGGGCAAGGCAGGGGGCACAGATACGCAGTATTTT. The rearrangement uses TRBV30 and TRBJ2-3; tentatively, D is TRBD1 or TRBD2 (6 bases each). This CDR3 is 16 amino acids long. The V gene's germline CDR1 is GTSNPN and CDR2 SVGIG (reference sequence). V was clipped by 5 bases and J by 1 base, with 19 bases between them.

V gene TRBV20-1 combines with J gene TRBJ1-2; D is unresolved. Looked up from germline, CDR1 is DFQATT and CDR2 is SNEGSKA (reference sequence). Trimming stripped 3 bases from V and 1 base from J, with 9 bases between. The CDR3 covers 13 residues. The DNA for the CDR3 is TGCAGTGCTAGTGAAGCAGTTAACTATGGCTACACCTTC. Amino acids: CSASEAVNYGYTF.

The gene calls are TRBV7-2 and TRBJ1-6, with 9 nucleotides matching TRBD1. CDR1 is SGHTA, CDR2 FQGNSA, per germline. The V segment lost 7 bases and the J segment 10 bases; nucleotides outside the gene matches: 11. The CDR3 is 15 residues long. CDR3 protein: CASTAVGQGRSPLHF. The CDR3, as DNA: TGTGCCAGCACCGCGGTGGGACAGGGTCGGTCACCCCTCCACTTT.

This rearrangement joins TRBV6-2 or TRBV6-3 to TRBJ1-5; possibly TRBD1 for D (5 bases). V dropped 5 bases and J dropped 0 bases, with 14 bases sitting between them. CDR1 is MNHEY, CDR2 SVGEGT, per germline. The CDR3 length is 16 residues. The CDR3 sequence: CASSPGQPHSNQPQHF. CDR3 bases: TGTGCCAGCAGTCCAGGGCAGCCTCATAGCAATCAGCCCCAGCATTTT.

This rearrangement joins TRBV20-1 to TRBJ1-1; a possible D gene is TRBD1 (6 bases). The germline V gene has CDR1 DFQATT and CDR2 SNEGSKA (reference sequence). CDR3 length: 15 residues. Trimming shortened V by 5 bases and J by 5 bases, and 21 bases separated the two germline ends. CDR3 sequence (DNA): TGCAGTGCTGCCCAAGGGGGGACCCTGGGGACTGAAGCTTTCTTT. It yields the protein CSAAQGGTLGTEAFF.

The chain employs TRBV4-2 and TRBJ2-7, with 14 bases lining up with TRBD2. This CDR3 has 15 residues. V lost 1 base and J lost 7; bases outside the gene matches: 3. Germline V gene data show CDR1 as LGHNA and CDR2 as YNFKEQ. CDR3 sequence (DNA): TGTGCCAGCAGCCAAGGGACTAGCGGGGGGTGGGAGCAGTACTTC. This codes for CASSQGTSGGWEQYF.

This rearrangement joins TRBV10-3 to TRBJ2-2, with 7 bases identical to TRBD1. V was clipped by 4 bases and J by 0 bases; unmatched bases: 8. This CDR3 has 17 amino acids. CDR1 and CDR2 from the germline V gene are ENHRY and SYGVKD. For the CDR3, the DNA is TGTGCCATCAGTGTTGGTAGGGGGCAACCGAACACCGGGGAGCTGTTTTTT. Amino acids: CAISVGRGQPNTGELFF.

This clonotype turned up a few times. V is TRBV24-1 and J is TRBJ2-3; either TRBD1 or TRBD2 may fit D (5 bases each). Looked up from germline, CDR1 is KGHDR and CDR2 is SFDVKD. V dropped 1 base and J dropped 7 bases, with 14 bases sitting between them. The CDR3 is 15 amino acids. CDR3: CATSDFSGTVNTQYF. CDR3 sequence (DNA): TGTGCCACCAGTGATTTTTCAGGGACCGTGAATACGCAGTATTTT.

The chain is built from TRBV6-1 and TRBJ2-7, with D perhaps matching TRBD1 (6 bases). This CDR3 has 17 amino acids. Germline V gives CDR1 MNHNS, CDR2 SASEGT. Trimming pared 0 bases from V and 0 bases from J, leaving 15 bases between. CDR3 nucleotides: TGTGCCAGCAGTGAAGCGTCGACAGGAGCCTTCTCCTACGAGCAGTACTTC. This gives the protein CASSEASTGAFSYEQYF.

The CDR3, as DNA: TGTGCCAGCAGTCCTCAACAGGGCTCAAGGACTGAAGCTTTCTTT. It specifies CASSPQQGSRTEAFF. The chain carries TRBV27 and TRBJ1-1, with D perhaps TRBD1 (6 bases). Trimming stripped 5 bases from V and 5 bases from J, with 18 bases between. This CDR3 spans 15 amino acids. Germline V gene data show CDR1 as MNHEY and CDR2 as SMNVEV (reference sequence).

The table lists this clonotype with a count of one. The chain uses TRBV11-3 and TRBJ2-3; 7 bases fit TRBD2. Losses at the gene ends were 4 bases for V and 6 bases for J; bases not matched to a gene: 16. The CDR3 consists of 17 residues. The V gene's germline CDR1 is SGHNT and CDR2 YENEEA. This chain's CDR3 is CASSSQGWAGDWDTQYF. Written as DNA, the CDR3 is TGTGCCAGCAGCTCCCAGGGTTGGGCGGGAGATTGGGATACGCAGTATTTT.

There are a few counts of this clonotype. This chain links TRBV4-1 with TRBJ2-3; tentatively, D is TRBD2 (6 bases). The CDR3 is 15 amino acids. CDR1 MGHRA and CDR2 YSYEKL come from the germline V gene. V gave up 3 bases and J gave up 0 bases, with 10 bases separating them. The CDR3 here is CASSHFGTSTDTQYF. The CDR3 DNA reads as TGCGCCAGCAGCCACTTCGGGACTAGCACAGATACGCAGTATTTT.

The V and J genes are TRBV29-1 and TRBJ2-2; D possibly corresponds to TRBD1 (7 bases). This CDR3 spans 15 amino acids. The germline V and J ends were trimmed by 4 bases and 1 base, with 13 bases remaining between them. CDR1 is SQVTM and CDR2 is ANQGSEA in the germline V gene. The CDR3: CSVVDRRGNTGELFF. CDR3 nucleotides: TGCAGCGTTGTGGACAGGCGGGGGAACACCGGGGAGCTGTTTTTT.

The rearrangement joins TRBV10-3 to TRBJ1-1; no clear D gene. CDR1 and CDR2 (germline): ENHRY, SYGVKD. The ends were cut back, 2 bases at V and 1 base at J, with 8 bases in the middle. The CDR3 is 14 amino acids. Here the CDR3 DNA reads TGTGCCATCAGTGAGGGGAACAAGAACACTGAAGCTTTCTTT. Translation: CAISEGNKNTEAFF.

V usage is TRBV6-1 and J usage is TRBJ1-2, with a tentative D call TRBD1 (5 bases). CDR1 MNHNS and CDR2 SASEGT come from the germline V gene. Trimming pared 6 bases from V and 6 bases from J, leaving 14 bases between. This CDR3 has 13 residues. The CDR3 sequence: CASRGTWADGYTF. The CDR3 DNA reads TGTGCCAGCAGGGGGACTTGGGCCGATGGCTACACCTTC.

This clonotype was observed a handful of times. The chain uses TRBV7-9 and TRBJ1-2, with a weak D call TRBD1 (6 bases). V was cut by 4 bases and J by 4 bases, with 13 bases left in between. The CDR3 totals 14 residues. Germline values: CDR1 SEHNR, CDR2 FQNEAQ (reference sequence). The DNA for the CDR3 is TGTGCCAGCAGCTACGGACAGATCCTCTATGGCTACACCTTC. Its translation: CASSYGQILYGYTF. Using reference TRBV7-9 and TRBJ1-2 for the parts outside the CDR3, the full variable domain is DTGVSQNPRHKITKRGQNVTFRCDPISEHNRLYWYRQTLGQGPEFLTYFQNEAQLEKSRLLSDRFSAERPKGSFSTLEIQRTEQGDSAMYLCASSYGQILYGYTFGSGTRLTVV.

The V and J genes are TRBV9 and TRBJ1-2; 8 positions agree with TRBD1. There are 16 residues in the CDR3. From germline, CDR1 is SGDLS and CDR2 YYNGEE. The V segment lost 4 bases and the J segment 2 bases; nucleotides outside the gene matches: 10. The CDR3: CASSPRPGQANYGYTF. In DNA, the CDR3 is TGTGCCAGCAGCCCAAGACCGGGACAGGCCAACTATGGCTACACCTTC.

This clonotype was recorded a few times. The chain uses TRBV7-6 and TRBJ1-2; TRBD1 agrees at 9 bases. The V gene's germline CDR1 is SGHVS and CDR2 FNYEAQ. The CDR3 runs to 16 residues. With 0 bases clipped from V and 4 bases from J, the junction kept 6 bases outside the gene matches. Here the CDR3 reads CASSLALQGAVYGYTF. CDR3 coding DNA: TGTGCCAGCAGCTTAGCTTTACAGGGGGCGGTCTATGGCTACACCTTC.

This clonotype appeared a few times. The chain recombines TRBV10-1 with TRBJ2-1; D perhaps matches TRBD2 (6 bases). This CDR3 is built from 14 residues. Trimming took off 3 bases at V and 7 bases at J, with 13 bases between the two ends. The germline V gene has CDR1 WNHNN and CDR2 SYGVQD (reference sequence). The CDR3, as DNA: TGCGCCAGCAGTGACCCCCTCGGAGGGAATGAGCAGTTCTTC. Its protein is CASSDPLGGNEQFF.

This chain connects TRBV4-1 to TRBJ1-5; TRBD1 might be the D (5 bases). The CDR3 has 17 amino acids. Germline CDR1 is MGHRA and CDR2 is YSYEKL. V was clipped by 2 bases and J by 3 bases, with 17 bases between them. The CDR3 DNA follows: TGCGCCAGCAGCCAACACCCATTCCGGGGCCCCAATCAGCCCCAGCATTTT. Residues: CASSQHPFRGPNQPQHF.

The chain uses TRBV29-1 and TRBJ1-1; tentative D call: TRBD1 (5 bases). V was shortened by 0 bases and J by 3 bases, with 14 bases between the two germline ends. The CDR3 extends over 15 amino acids. In germline, CDR1 is SQVTM, CDR2 ANQGSEA. The CDR3 DNA is TGCAGCGTTGAAGAGGTCTGGACACGGGACACTGAAGCTTTCTTT. Its protein is CSVEEVWTRDTEAFF. The whole variable domain, remainder taken from reference TRBV29-1 and TRBJ1-1, is SAVISQKPSRDICQRGTSLTIQCQVDSQVTMMFWYRQQPGQSLTLIATANQGSEATYESGFVIDKFPISRPNLTFSTLTVSNMSPEDSSIYLCSVEEVWTRDTEAFFGQGTRLTVV.

This clonotype was counted a few times. This CDR3 reads CASNFGDQPQHF. For the CDR3, the DNA is TGTGCCAGCAATTTTGGGGATCAGCCCCAGCATTTT. V is TRBV6-1 and J is TRBJ1-5; no firm D call. V was cut by 7 bases and J by 5 bases, with 9 bases left in between. The CDR3 length is 12 residues. The germline V gene encodes CDR1 MNHNS and CDR2 SASEGT.

By its share, this clonotype is large. The rearrangement joins TRBV12-3 or TRBV12-4 to TRBJ2-2; D is unresolved. This CDR3 is built from 13 residues. Trimming removed 8 bases from V and 0 bases from J, with 7 bases in between. The CDR3 nucleotides read TGTGCCAGCGGTCAGTCGAACACCGGGGAGCTGTTTTTT. Translation gives CASGQSNTGELFF.